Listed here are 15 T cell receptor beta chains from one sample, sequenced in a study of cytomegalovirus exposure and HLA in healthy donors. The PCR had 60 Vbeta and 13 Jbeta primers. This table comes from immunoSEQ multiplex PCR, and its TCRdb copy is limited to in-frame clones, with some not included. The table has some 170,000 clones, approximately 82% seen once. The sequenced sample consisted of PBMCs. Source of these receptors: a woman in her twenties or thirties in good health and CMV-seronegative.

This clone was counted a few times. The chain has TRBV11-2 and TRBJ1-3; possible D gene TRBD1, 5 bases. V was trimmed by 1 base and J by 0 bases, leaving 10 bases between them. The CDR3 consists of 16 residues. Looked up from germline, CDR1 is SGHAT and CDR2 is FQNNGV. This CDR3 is CASSLARQSSGNTIYF. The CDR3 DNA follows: TGTGCCAGCAGCTTAGCCCGACAGTCCTCTGGAAACACCATATATTTT. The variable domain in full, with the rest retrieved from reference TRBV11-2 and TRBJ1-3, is EAGVAQSPRYKIIEKRQSVAFWCNPISGHATLYWYQQILGQGPKLLIQFQNNGVVDDSQLPKDRFSAERLKGVDSTLKIQPAKLEDSAVYLCASSLARQSSGNTIYFGEGSWLTVV.

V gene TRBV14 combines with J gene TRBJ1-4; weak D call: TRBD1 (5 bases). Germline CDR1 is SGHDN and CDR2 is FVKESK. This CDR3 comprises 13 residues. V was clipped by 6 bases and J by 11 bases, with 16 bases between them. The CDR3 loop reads CASSFQGSRKLFF. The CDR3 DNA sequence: TGTGCCAGCAGTTTCCAGGGCTCAAGGAAACTGTTTTTT.

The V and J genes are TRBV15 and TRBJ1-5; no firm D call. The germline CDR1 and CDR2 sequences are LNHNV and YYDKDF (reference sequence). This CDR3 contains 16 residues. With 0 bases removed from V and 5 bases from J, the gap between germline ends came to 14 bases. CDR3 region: CATSRDPAAEYQPQHF. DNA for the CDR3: TGTGCCACCAGCAGAGACCCGGCGGCAGAATATCAGCCCCAGCATTTT.

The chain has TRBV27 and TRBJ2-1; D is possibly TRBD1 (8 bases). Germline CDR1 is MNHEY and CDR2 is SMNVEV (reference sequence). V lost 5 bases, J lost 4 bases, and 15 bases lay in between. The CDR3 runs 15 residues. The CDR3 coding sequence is TGTGCCAGCAGTAGTACAGGGGGGGAGTACAATGAGCAGTTCTTC. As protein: CASSSTGGEYNEQFF.

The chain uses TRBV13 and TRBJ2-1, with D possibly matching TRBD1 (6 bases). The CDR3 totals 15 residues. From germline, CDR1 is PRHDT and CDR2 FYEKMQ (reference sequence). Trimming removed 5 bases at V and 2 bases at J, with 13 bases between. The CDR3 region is CASSRSRGPYNEQFF. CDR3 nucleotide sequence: TGTGCCAGCAGCCGGAGCAGGGGCCCCTACAATGAGCAGTTCTTC.

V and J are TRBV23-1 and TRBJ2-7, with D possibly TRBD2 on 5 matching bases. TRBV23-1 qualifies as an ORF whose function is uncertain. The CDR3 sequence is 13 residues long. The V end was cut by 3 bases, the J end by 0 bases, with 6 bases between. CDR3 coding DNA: TGCGCCAGCAGTCACCGGGACTCCTACGAGCAGTACTTC. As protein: CASSHRDSYEQYF.

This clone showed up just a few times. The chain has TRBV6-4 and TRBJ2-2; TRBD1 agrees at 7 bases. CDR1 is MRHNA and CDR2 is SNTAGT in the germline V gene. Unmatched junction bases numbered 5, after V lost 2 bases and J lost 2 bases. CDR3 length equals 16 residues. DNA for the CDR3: TGTGCCAGCAGTGACGTGGGACAGCCTAACACCGGGGAGCTGTTTTTT. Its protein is CASSDVGQPNTGELFF.

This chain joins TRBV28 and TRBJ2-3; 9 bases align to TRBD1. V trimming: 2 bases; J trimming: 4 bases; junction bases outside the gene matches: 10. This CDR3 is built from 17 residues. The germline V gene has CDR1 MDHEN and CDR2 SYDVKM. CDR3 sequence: CASSLLRGQGRSDTQYF. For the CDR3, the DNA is TGTGCCAGCAGTTTACTCAGGGGACAGGGAAGGTCAGATACGCAGTATTTT.

The CDR3 here is CASSFNPLATNEKLFF. The CDR3, as DNA: TGCGCCAGCAGCTTTAATCCTCTCGCAACTAATGAAAAACTGTTTTTT. The V and J genes are TRBV5-1 and TRBJ1-4; D is uncertain. Per germline, CDR1 SGHRS and CDR2 YFSETQ. CDR3 length: 16 residues. Between the trimmed V and J ends, which lost 2 bases and 0 bases, there was a span of 11 bases.

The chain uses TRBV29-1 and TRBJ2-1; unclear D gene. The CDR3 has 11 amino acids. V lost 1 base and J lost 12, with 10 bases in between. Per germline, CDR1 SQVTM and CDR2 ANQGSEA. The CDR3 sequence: CSVEVPSGQFF. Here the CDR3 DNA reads TGCAGCGTTGAAGTGCCATCCGGGCAGTTCTTC.

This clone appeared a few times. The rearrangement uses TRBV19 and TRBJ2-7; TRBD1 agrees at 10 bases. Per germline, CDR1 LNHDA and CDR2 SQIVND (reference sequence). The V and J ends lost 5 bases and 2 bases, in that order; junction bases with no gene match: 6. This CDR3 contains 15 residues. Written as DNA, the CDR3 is TGTGCCAGTAGTCTCTCCGGGACAGGGGCCTACGAGCAGTACTTC. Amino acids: CASSLSGTGAYEQYF.

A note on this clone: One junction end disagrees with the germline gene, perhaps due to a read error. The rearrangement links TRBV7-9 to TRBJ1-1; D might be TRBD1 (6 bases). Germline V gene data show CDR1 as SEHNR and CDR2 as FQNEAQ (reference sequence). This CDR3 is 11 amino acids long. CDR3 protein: CSSSQTGEAFF. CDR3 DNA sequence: TGTTCCAGCAGCCAGACAGGTGAAGCTTTCTTT.

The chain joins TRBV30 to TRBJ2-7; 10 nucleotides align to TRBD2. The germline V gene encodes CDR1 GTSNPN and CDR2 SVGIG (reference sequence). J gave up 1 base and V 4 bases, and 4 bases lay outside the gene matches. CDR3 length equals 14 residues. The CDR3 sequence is CAWTLAGVSYEQYF. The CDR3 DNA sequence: TGTGCCTGGACCCTAGCGGGAGTGTCCTACGAGCAGTACTTC.

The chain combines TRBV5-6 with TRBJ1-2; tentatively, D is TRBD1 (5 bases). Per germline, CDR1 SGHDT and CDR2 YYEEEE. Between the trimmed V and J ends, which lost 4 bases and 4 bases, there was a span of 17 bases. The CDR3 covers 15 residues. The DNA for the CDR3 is TGTGCCAGCAGCCTCGGACATTTTAATCCCTATGGCTACACCTTC. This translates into CASSLGHFNPYGYTF.

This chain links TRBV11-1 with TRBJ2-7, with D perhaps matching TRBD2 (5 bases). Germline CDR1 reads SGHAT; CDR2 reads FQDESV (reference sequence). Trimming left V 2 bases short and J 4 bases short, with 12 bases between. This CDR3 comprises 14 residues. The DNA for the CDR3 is TGTGCCAGCAGCTTAACTCTAGCTACTTACGAGCAGTACTTC. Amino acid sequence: CASSLTLATYEQYF.